The clone carrying this T cell receptor (beta chain) has just one count. The source of the sample is a study of blood T cells in healthy people across ages. Through a sample-barcoded 5' primer and a J-beta primer mix, a second PCR was run for roughly 6 to 12 cycles. TCRdb recomputed calls from the 5' RACE reads with MiXCR, one row per CDR3 protein. The table shows fewer than 1,200,000 distinct CDR3 sequences, with 20% to 25% occurring only once. These data were also filed under a second study, of T cells of mothers and their children. That work states: The M1S primer of the second PCR added sample barcodes and 2-4 random nucleotides.

Sequencing input: blood. The TCR comes from a girl aged 2 to 10 in good health.

CDR3 coding DNA: TGTGCCAGCAGCTCAGCACAGGGGGCGGACACTGAAGCTTTCTTT. Its protein is CASSSAQGADTEAFF. V is TRBV7-9 and J is TRBJ1-1; 9 bases map to TRBD1. V was clipped by 4 bases and J by 3 bases; unmatched bases: 6. CDR3 length: 15 residues. From germline, CDR1 is SEHNR and CDR2 FQNEAQ (reference sequence).